Detailed here is one TCR beta chain. The data derive from a study of blood T cell repertoires in COVID-19. Study context: COVID-19 samples collected from the United States, Italy and Spain covered acute and convalescent phases. Sources were T cells, B-cell-depleted T cells, or PBMCs; the material itself was cDNA or gDNA.

Study processing details: Using reference gene primer amplification, nucleated cell counts were estimated. TCRdb's table, derived via immunoSEQ multiplex PCR, lists solely in-frame clones and lacks some. The V and J calls and clone size are taken from that table; D and trimming were inferred from the DNA. This table holds 130,000 to 150,000 clones, roughly nine tenths found once. The CDR3 spans 17 residues. Germline V gene data show CDR1 as SGHNT and CDR2 as YYREEE (reference sequence). With V trimmed by 4 bases and J by 4 bases, 15 bases remained unmatched. Sequenced input: peripheral blood. This TCR was recovered from a woman aged 55 to 70 with active COVID-19. The chain is built from TRBV5-4 and TRBJ1-2; 8 positions agree with TRBD1. The CDR3 region is CASSGETGALFLYGYTF. The CDR3 nucleotides are TGTGCCAGCAGCGGAGAGACAGGGGCCCTCTTCCTCTATGGCTACACCTTC.